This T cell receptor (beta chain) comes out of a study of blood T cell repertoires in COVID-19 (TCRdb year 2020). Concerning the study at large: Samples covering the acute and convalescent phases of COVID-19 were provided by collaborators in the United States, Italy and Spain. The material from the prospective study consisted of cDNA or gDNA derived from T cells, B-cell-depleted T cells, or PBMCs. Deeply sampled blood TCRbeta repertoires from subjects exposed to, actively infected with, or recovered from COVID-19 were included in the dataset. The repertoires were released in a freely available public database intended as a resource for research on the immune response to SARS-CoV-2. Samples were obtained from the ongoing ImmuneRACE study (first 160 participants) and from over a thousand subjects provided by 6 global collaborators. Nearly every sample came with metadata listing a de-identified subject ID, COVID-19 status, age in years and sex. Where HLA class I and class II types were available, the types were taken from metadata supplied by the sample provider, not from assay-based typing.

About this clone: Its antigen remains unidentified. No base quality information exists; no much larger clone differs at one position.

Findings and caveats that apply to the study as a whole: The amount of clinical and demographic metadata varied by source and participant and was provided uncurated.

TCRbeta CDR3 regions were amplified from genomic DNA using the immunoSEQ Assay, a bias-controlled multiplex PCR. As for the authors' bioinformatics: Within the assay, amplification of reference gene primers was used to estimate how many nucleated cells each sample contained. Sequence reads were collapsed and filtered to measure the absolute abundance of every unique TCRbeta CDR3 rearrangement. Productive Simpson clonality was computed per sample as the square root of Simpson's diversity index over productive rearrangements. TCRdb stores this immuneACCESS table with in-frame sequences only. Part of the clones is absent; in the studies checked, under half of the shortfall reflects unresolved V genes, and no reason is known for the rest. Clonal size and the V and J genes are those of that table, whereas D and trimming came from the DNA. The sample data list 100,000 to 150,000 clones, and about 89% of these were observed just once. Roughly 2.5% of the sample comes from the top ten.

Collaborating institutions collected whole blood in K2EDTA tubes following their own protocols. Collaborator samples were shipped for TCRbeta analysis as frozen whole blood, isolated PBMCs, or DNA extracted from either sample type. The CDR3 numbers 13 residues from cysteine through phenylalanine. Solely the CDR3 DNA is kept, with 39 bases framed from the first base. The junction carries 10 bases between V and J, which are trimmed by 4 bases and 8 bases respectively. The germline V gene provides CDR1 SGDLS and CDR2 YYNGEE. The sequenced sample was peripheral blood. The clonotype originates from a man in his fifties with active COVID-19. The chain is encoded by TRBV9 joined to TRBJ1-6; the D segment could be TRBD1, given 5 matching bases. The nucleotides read TGTGCCAGCAGCCTTACAGGAGATTCACCCCTCCACTTT. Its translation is CASSLTGDSPLHF.